These T cell receptor beta chains were read from a single sample in a study of blood T cell repertoires in COVID-19. Using immunoSEQ multiplex PCR, the repertoire was profiled, and TCRdb retains in-frame clones only, with some absent. The table lists about 280,000 clones, roughly 85% of them singletons, with 6% to 7% in the top ten. Specimen: PBMCs or T cells enriched from blood (not recorded which). The receptors were gathered from a woman between 40 and 55 years old who had recovered from COVID-19. Both conserved end residues are part of each CDR3. D genes are given only for firm matches. A clone size is listed for some rows: how often the clone was seen (once, few, many), or a class if it is expanded.

J gene | D gene | V gene | clone size | CDR3 protein | CDR3 DNA
TRBJ2-7 | TRBD2 | TRBV3-1/TRBV3-2 | once | CASSLSSGRDEQYF | TGTGCCAGCAGCCTCTCTAGCGGGAGGGACGAGCAGTACTTC
TRBJ2-5 | NA | TRBV7-9 | NA | CASSLRQEETQYF | TGTGCCAGCAGCTTAAGGCAGGAAGAGACCCAGTACTTC
TRBJ2-7 | NA | TRBV7-9 | NA | CASSLTGSSYEQYF | TGTGCCAGCAGCTTAACCGGGAGTTCTTACGAGCAGTACTTC
TRBJ2-1 | TRBD2 | TRBV20-1 | once | CSATETSGSAVGSEQFF | TGCAGTGCTACTGAGACTAGCGGGAGTGCAGTAGGAAGTGAGCAGTTCTTC
TRBJ1-4 | NA | TRBV18 | NA | CASSHNRDILLGDEKLFF | TGTGCCAGCTCACATAACCGGGACATCCTCCTGGGGGATGAAAAACTGTTTTTT
TRBJ2-2 | NA | TRBV24-1 | NA | CATSELGQRVGELFF | TGTGCCACCAGTGAACTGGGACAGCGGGTCGGGGAGCTGTTTTTT
TRBJ2-5 | NA | TRBV7-9 | NA | CASSQRQQETQYF | TGTGCCAGCAGCCAGAGACAGCAAGAGACCCAGTACTTC
TRBJ1-5 | NA | TRBV2 | NA | CASSEGGGQPQHF | TGTGCCAGCAGTGAAGGGGGGGGTCAGCCCCAGCATTTT
TRBJ1-1 | TRBD1 | TRBV12-3/TRBV12-4 | NA | CASSPGQGAFF | TGTGCCAGCAGCCCGGGACAGGGAGCTTTCTTT
TRBJ1-2 | TRBD1 | TRBV10-2 | NA | CASSTGGAFVYDRDYGYTF | TGCGCCAGCAGTACAGGGGGCGCGTTTGTCTACGATAGGGACTATGGCTACACCTTC
TRBJ1-6 | NA | TRBV28 | once | CASSPGAVGGNSPLHF | TGTGCCAGCAGTCCTGGAGCGGTGGGGGGTAATTCACCCCTCCACTTT
TRBJ2-2 | NA | TRBV6-4 | few | CASSDSSGNTGELFF | TGTGCCAGCAGTGACTCTAGCGGGAACACCGGGGAGCTGTTTTTT
TRBJ2-1 | NA | TRBV7-2 | few | CASSPRVIYNEQFF | TGTGCCAGCAGCCCGAGGGTAATCTACAATGAGCAGTTCTTC
TRBJ2-7 | TRBD1 | TRBV24-1 | NA | CATSGGQGPGEQYF | TGTGCCACCAGTGGGGGACAGGGTCCCGGCGAGCAGTACTTC
TRBJ2-1 | NA | TRBV13 | NA | CASSFTIEGVNEQFF | TGTGCCAGCAGCTTCACAATCGAAGGGGTGAATGAGCAGTTCTTC
TRBJ2-3 | TRBD1 | TRBV5-1 | NA | CASGGTGSTDTQYF | TGCGCCAGCGGAGGGACAGGGAGCACAGATACGCAGTATTTT
TRBJ2-7 | TRBD2 | TRBV6-6 | NA | CASSYLGGLDSYEQYF | TGTGCCAGCAGTTACCTGGGAGGGCTCGATTCCTACGAGCAGTACTTC
TRBJ1-2 | TRBD1 | TRBV15 | NA | CATSDRTGRDGYTF | TGTGCCACCAGCGACCGGACAGGGAGGGATGGCTACACCTTC
TRBJ2-3 | NA | TRBV6-4 | NA | CASSAGSGSTDTQYF | TGTGCCAGCAGTGCAGGGAGCGGGAGCACAGATACGCAGTATTTT
TRBJ2-3 | TRBD2 | TRBV4-2 | NA | CASSPRTSGGQDTQYF | TGTGCCAGCAGCCCACGGACTAGCGGGGGGCAGGATACGCAGTATTTT
TRBJ2-5 | NA | TRBV5-8 | few | CASSLPGGQETQYF | TGTGCCAGCAGCTTGCCTGGGGGGCAAGAGACCCAGTACTTC
TRBJ2-5 | TRBD2 | TRBV18 | NA | CASSQLLAGEETQYF | TGTGCCAGCTCACAACTACTAGCGGGAGAGGAGACCCAGTACTTC
TRBJ1-1 | NA | TRBV19 | NA | CASSKGQGYTEAFF | TGTGCCAGTAGTAAAGGCCAGGGATACACTGAAGCTTTCTTT
TRBJ1-2 | NA | TRBV28 | NA | CASSPPEDYGYTF | TGTGCCAGCAGCCCACCAGAGGACTATGGCTACACCTTC
TRBJ2-3 | TRBD1 | TRBV4-1 | NA | CASSQGQGPTDTQYF | TGCGCCAGCAGCCAGGGACAGGGCCCCACAGATACGCAGTATTTT
TRBJ2-5 | TRBD1 | TRBV5-4 | NA | CASSQRQGAVETQYF | TGTGCCAGCAGCCAGAGACAGGGGGCTGTAGAGACCCAGTACTTC
TRBJ2-3 | TRBD2 | TRBV24-1 | NA | CATREPGGSGRHTQYF | TGTGCCACCAGAGAACCGGGAGGGAGCGGGAGACACACGCAGTATTTT
TRBJ1-5 | NA | TRBV7-2 | few | CASSSALREDQPQHF | TGTGCCAGCAGCTCGGCTCTCAGGGAAGATCAGCCCCAGCATTTT
TRBJ1-1 | NA | TRBV3-1/TRBV3-2 | once | CASSVTENTEAFF | TGTGCCAGCAGCGTGACAGAGAACACTGAAGCTTTCTTT
TRBJ2-4 | NA | TRBV12-3/TRBV12-4 | NA | CASSFFQGNIQYF | TGTGCCAGCAGTTTTTTCCAGGGAAACATTCAGTACTTC
TRBJ2-3 | NA | TRBV7-9 | NA | CASSLSVTGSDTQYF | TGTGCCAGCAGTCTAAGTGTCACAGGGTCAGATACGCAGTATTTT
TRBJ2-1 | TRBD2 | TRBV14 | NA | CASSQLSSGTSEQFF | TGTGCCAGCAGCCAATTGTCTAGCGGGACTTCCGAGCAGTTCTTC
TRBJ2-7 | TRBD2 | TRBV19 | NA | CASSESSGSSYEQYF | TGTGCCAGTAGTGAATCTAGCGGATCCTCCTACGAGCAGTACTTC
TRBJ2-4 | TRBD2 | TRBV7-2 | NA | CASSLVGTSGKLAKNIQYF | TGTGCCAGCAGCTTAGTCGGGACTAGCGGAAAATTAGCCAAAAACATTCAGTACTTC
TRBJ2-1 | NA | TRBV4-2 | NA | CASSHRTGSRLAGLYNEQFF | TGTGCCAGCAGCCATAGGACAGGGAGTCGGCTAGCGGGGCTATACAATGAGCAGTTCTTC
TRBJ1-4 | TRBD1 | TRBV6-2/TRBV6-3 | NA | CASSYPGQAATNEKLFF | TGTGCCAGCAGTTACCCGGGACAGGCTGCAACTAATGAAAAACTGTTTTTT
TRBJ2-1 | NA | TRBV7-2 | NA | CASSFRLNNEQFF | TGTGCCAGCAGCTTCCGACTGAACAATGAGCAGTTCTTC
TRBJ1-2 | TRBD1 | TRBV18 | NA | CASSHGQGAEGYTF | TGTGCCAGCTCACACGGACAGGGGGCAGAAGGCTACACCTTC